Shown below are 17 T cell receptor beta chains from a single sample sequenced in a study of beta chain features in type 1 diabetes. Study observations and caveats: The study found moderately but significantly shorter TCRB CDR3s in all four CD4+ subsets of Type 1 diabetes patients.

Their antigens are not known. Investigators reverse transcribed all isolated RNA, so they sequenced expressed TCRB transcripts. TCRdb's table, derived via immunoSEQ multiplex PCR, lists solely in-frame clones and lacks some. The repertoire consists of more than 100,000 clones, with roughly 15% occurring once and the leading ten covering over 2%. Sequencing was carried out using central memory CD4+ T cells from blood. Source of these receptors: a man aged 30 to 39 with type 1 diabetes.

The sample holds a few counts of this clone. The J gene is TRBJ2-2, the V gene TRBV4-2; D is unclear. Trimming left V 0 bases short and J 5 bases short, with 10 bases between. This CDR3 is built from 15 residues. The germline CDR1 and CDR2 sequences are LGHNA and YNFKEQ. This CDR3 is CASSQDLSVTGELFF. In nucleotides, the CDR3 is TGTGCCAGCAGCCAAGATTTATCCGTAACCGGGGAGCTGTTTTTT.

This clone was counted only a few times. The V call is TRBV5-1, the J call TRBJ1-6; maybe TRBD1 (5 bases). The CDR3 length is 15 residues. The V gene lost 5 bases and the J gene lost 7 bases, with 16 bases spanning the gap. Looked up from germline, CDR1 is SGHRS and CDR2 is YFSETQ. CDR3 loop: CASSHGTERNSPLHF. The CDR3 coding sequence is TGCGCCAGCAGTCATGGGACCGAACGAAATTCACCCCTCCACTTT. Looking up the rest from reference TRBV5-1 and TRBJ1-6 gives the full variable domain: KAGVTQTPRYLIKTRGQQVTLSCSPISGHRSVSWYQQTPGQGLQFLFEYFSETQRNKGNFPGRFSGRQFSNSRSEMNVSTLELGDSALYLCASSHGTERNSPLHFGNGTRLTVT.

The J gene is TRBJ2-2, the V gene TRBV9, with TRBD2 matching over 8 bases. The CDR3 loop spans 17 amino acids. Germline V CDR1 and CDR2: SGDLS, YYNGEE. Losses at the gene ends were 3 bases for V and 4 bases for J; bases not matched to a gene: 11. This chain's CDR3 is CASSASSAGALTGELFF. In DNA, the CDR3 is TGTGCCAGCAGCGCCTCCTCAGCGGGGGCCCTCACCGGGGAGCTGTTTTTT. Complete variable domain (other parts from reference TRBV9 and TRBJ2-2): DSGVTQTPKHLITATGQRVTLRCSPRSGDLSVYWYQQSLDQGLQFLIQYYNGEERAKGNILERFSAQQFPDLHSELNLSSLELGDSALYFCASSASSAGALTGELFFGEGSRLTVL.

This clone appeared a few times. The genes are TRBV7-2 and TRBJ2-7, with 7 bases aligning to TRBD1. CDR1 is SGHTA, CDR2 FQGNSA, per germline. This CDR3 spans 15 amino acids. The V segment lost 1 base and the J segment 4 bases; nucleotides outside the gene matches: 7. Here the CDR3 reads CASSLVRGRDYEQYF. CDR3 DNA: TGTGCCAGCAGCTTAGTAAGGGGGCGCGATTACGAGCAGTACTTC.

This rearrangement joins TRBV7-2 to TRBJ2-2; D not certain. CDR3 length: 16 amino acids. Germline V gives CDR1 SGHTA, CDR2 FQGNSA. The V end lost 4 bases, the J end lost 1 base, and 13 bases lay between the germline ends. CDR3 amino acids: CASSSRFGLNTGELFF. CDR3 DNA sequence: TGTGCCAGCAGCTCCAGGTTCGGGCTGAACACCGGGGAGCTGTTTTTT.

This clone was seen a handful of times. The rearrangement joins TRBV7-7 to TRBJ2-3; 10 positions match TRBD2. The CDR3 has 15 residues. V shed 6 bases, J shed 4 bases, and the junction held 7 bases outside the gene matches. Germline CDR1 and CDR2: SSHAT and FNYEAQ (reference sequence). The CDR3 reads CASSQLAGPPDTQYF. The CDR3, as DNA: TGTGCCAGCAGTCAACTAGCGGGGCCACCAGATACGCAGTATTTT.

Only a few counts were recorded for this clone. CDR3 loop: CASSPDRGSGYGYTF. The CDR3 nucleotides read TGCGCCAGCAGCCCCGACAGGGGTAGTGGCTATGGCTACACCTTC. This chain links TRBV4-1 with TRBJ1-2; the match to TRBD1 covers 8 bases. The CDR3 loop spans 15 amino acids. Germline V gives CDR1 MGHRA, CDR2 YSYEKL. With 4 bases clipped from V and 4 bases from J, the junction kept 8 bases outside the gene matches.

This clone came up a few times. One junction end does not reproduce the germline sequence, and a read error may be involved. This chain joins TRBV27 and TRBJ2-1, with TRBD2 identical over 8 bases. This CDR3 is 15 amino acids long. Per germline, CDR1 MNHEY and CDR2 SMNVEV (reference sequence). CDR3 DNA sequence: TGTGCCAGCAGTTTATCCCTTAACGGGGGGGGCACTTTGATCTTC. Amino acids: CASSLSLNGGGTLIF.

V is TRBV25-1 and J is TRBJ2-3, with TRBD2 matching over 13 bases. CDR3 length: 16 residues. The ends lost 2 bases at V and 5 bases at J; junction bases unmatched: 4. Looked up from germline, CDR1 is MGHDK and CDR2 is SYGVNS. The CDR3 nucleotides are TGTGCCAGCAGTGAAGCCGGGACTAGCGGGAAAGATACGCAGTATTTT. Protein sequence: CASSEAGTSGKDTQYF.

The V and J genes are TRBV20-1 and TRBJ2-7; the D is unclear. The V gene's germline CDR1 is DFQATT and CDR2 SNEGSKA (reference sequence). The V and J ends lost 4 bases and 2 bases respectively, with 0 bases between them. This CDR3 spans 9 amino acids. The CDR3 spells CSATYEQYF. CDR3 DNA sequence: TGCAGTGCTACCTACGAGCAGTACTTC.

The V gene is TRBV4-3, the J gene TRBJ1-1; 8 bases are a match to TRBD1. The germline V gene encodes CDR1 LGHNA and CDR2 YSLEER. V was clipped by 0 bases and J by 6 bases; unmatched bases: 9. CDR3 length equals 16 residues. The CDR3 DNA reads as TGCGCCAGCAGCCAAGATCGTTGGACAGGGTTATCTGAAGCTTTCTTT. Translating it yields CASSQDRWTGLSEAFF.

The chain employs TRBV28 and TRBJ2-3; D uncertain. The V gene lost 6 bases and the J gene lost 0 bases, with 16 bases spanning the gap. Germline CDR1 is MDHEN and CDR2 is SYDVKM. The CDR3 contains 16 residues. CDR3 sequence reads: CASSPSLGSSTDTQYF. The CDR3 DNA reads as TGTGCCAGCAGCCCCTCCCTAGGATCTAGCACAGATACGCAGTATTTT.

The chain joins TRBV19 to TRBJ1-4, with a weak D call TRBD1 (6 bases). CDR3 length: 14 amino acids. Germline V gives CDR1 LNHDA, CDR2 SQIVND (reference sequence). The V and J ends lost 4 bases and 4 bases respectively, with 10 bases between them. The CDR3 loop is CASSRRQVNEKLFF. The CDR3 region has the DNA TGTGCCAGTAGTAGACGACAGGTTAATGAAAAACTGTTTTTT.

The chain joins TRBV7-2 to TRBJ2-3; 8 bases are a match to TRBD2. Germline values: CDR1 SGHTA, CDR2 FQGNSA. Unmatched junction bases numbered 3, after V lost 6 bases and J lost 4 bases. The length of the CDR3 is 13 residues. The CDR3 protein is CASRGLAPDTQYF. In DNA, the CDR3 is TGTGCCAGCAGAGGACTAGCCCCAGATACGCAGTATTTT.

The table lists this clone with a few counts. The rearrangement uses TRBV29-1 and TRBJ2-3; 9 bases are a match to TRBD2. V lost 3 bases, J lost 5 bases, and 3 bases stayed unmatched. Germline lookup yields CDR1 SQVTM and CDR2 ANQGSEA. The CDR3 is 13 residues long. The CDR3 region is CSVDGLAQDTQYF. The CDR3 coding sequence is TGCAGCGTTGATGGACTAGCGCAAGATACGCAGTATTTT.

This chain uses TRBV6-6 with TRBJ1-6; D is unclear. Germline V CDR1 and CDR2: MNHNY, SVGAGI (reference sequence). Trimming took off 9 bases at V and 1 base at J, with 10 bases between the two ends. CDR3 length: 14 amino acids. The CDR3 DNA follows: TGTGCCAGTAGAGAGCTTTCCTATAATTCACCCCTCCACTTT. Encoded protein: CASRELSYNSPLHF.

Written as DNA, the CDR3 is TGTGCCAGCAGCCTCTTCTGGAACGAGCAGTACTTC. Its protein product is CASSLFWNEQYF. The chain employs TRBV14 and TRBJ2-7; unclear D gene. Germline CDR1 reads SGHDN; CDR2 reads FVKESK. The CDR3 is 12 amino acids. V was trimmed by 4 bases and J by 5 bases, leaving 9 bases between them.